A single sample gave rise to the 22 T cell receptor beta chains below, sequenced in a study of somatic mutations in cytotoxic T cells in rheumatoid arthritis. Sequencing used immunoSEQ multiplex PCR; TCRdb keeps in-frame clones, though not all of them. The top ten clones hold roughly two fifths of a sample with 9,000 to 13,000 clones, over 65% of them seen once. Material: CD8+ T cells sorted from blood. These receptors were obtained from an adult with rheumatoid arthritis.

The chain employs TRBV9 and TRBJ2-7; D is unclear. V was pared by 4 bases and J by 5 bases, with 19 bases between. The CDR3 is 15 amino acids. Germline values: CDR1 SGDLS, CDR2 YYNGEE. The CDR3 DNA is TGTGCCAGCAGCTCCCAAATAGGGTTTGTCGACGAGCAGTACTTC. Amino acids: CASSSQIGFVDEQYF.

CDR3 in amino acids: CASSNFGGGRRNQPQHF. The CDR3 bases are TGTGCCAGCAGTAATTTTGGGGGGGGCCGACGGAATCAGCCCCAGCATTTT. The chain has TRBV27 and TRBJ1-5; D possibly corresponds to TRBD1 (6 bases). This CDR3 comprises 17 residues. The germline CDR1 and CDR2 sequences are MNHEY and SMNVEV (reference sequence). V was pared by 5 bases and J by 4 bases, with 21 bases between.

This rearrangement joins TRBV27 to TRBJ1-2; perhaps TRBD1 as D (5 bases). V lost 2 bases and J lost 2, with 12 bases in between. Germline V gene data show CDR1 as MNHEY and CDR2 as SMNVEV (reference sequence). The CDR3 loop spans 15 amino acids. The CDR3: CASSLAGNGNYGYTF. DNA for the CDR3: TGTGCCAGCAGTTTAGCAGGGAACGGGAACTATGGCTACACCTTC.

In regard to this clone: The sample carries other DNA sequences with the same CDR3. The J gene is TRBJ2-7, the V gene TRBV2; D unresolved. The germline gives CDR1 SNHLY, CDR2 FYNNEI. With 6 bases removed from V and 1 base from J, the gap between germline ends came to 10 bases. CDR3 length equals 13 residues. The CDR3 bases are TGTGCCAGCAGCGTAGGGTATTCCTACGAGCAGTACTTC. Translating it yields CASSVGYSYEQYF.

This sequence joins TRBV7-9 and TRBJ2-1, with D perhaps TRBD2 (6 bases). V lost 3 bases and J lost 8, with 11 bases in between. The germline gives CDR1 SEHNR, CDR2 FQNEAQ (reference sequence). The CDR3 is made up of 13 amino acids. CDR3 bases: TGTGCCAGCAGCTTGGGGGGTCACGATGAGCAGTTCTTC. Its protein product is CASSLGGHDEQFF.

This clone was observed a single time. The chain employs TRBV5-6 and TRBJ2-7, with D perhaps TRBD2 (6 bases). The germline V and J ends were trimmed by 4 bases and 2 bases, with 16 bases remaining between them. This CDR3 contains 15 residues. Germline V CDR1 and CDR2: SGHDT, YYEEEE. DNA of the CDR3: TGTGCCAGCAGCCCCCTCGGAGGGACGCCCTACGAGCAGTACTTC. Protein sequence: CASSPLGGTPYEQYF.

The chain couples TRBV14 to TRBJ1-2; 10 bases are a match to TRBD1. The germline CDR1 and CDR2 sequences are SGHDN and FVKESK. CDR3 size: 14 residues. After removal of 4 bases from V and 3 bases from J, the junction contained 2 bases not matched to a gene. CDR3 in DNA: TGTGCCAGCAGCCGGGACAGGGGATACTATGGCTACACCTTC. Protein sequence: CASSRDRGYYGYTF.

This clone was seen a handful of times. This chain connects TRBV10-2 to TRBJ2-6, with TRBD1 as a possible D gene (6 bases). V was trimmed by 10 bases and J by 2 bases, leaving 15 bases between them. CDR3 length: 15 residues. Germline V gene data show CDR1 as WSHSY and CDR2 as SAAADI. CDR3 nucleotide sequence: TGCGCCACACTCTTAGGGGGAGCTGGGGCCAACGTCCTGACTTTC. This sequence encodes CATLLGGAGANVLTF.

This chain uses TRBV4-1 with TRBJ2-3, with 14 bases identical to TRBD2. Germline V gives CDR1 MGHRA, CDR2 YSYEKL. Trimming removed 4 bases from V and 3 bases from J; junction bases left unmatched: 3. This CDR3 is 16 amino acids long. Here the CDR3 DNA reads TGCGCCAGCAGCCCCGGGACTAGCGGGGGAACAGATACGCAGTATTTT. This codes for CASSPGTSGGTDTQYF.

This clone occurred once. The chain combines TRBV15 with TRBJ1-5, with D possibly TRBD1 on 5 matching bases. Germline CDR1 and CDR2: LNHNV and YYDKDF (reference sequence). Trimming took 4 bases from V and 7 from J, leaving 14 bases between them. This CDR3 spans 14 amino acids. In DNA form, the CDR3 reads TGTGCCACCAGCATAGAAGGGGCTAGGCAGCCCCAGCATTTT. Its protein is CATSIEGARQPQHF.

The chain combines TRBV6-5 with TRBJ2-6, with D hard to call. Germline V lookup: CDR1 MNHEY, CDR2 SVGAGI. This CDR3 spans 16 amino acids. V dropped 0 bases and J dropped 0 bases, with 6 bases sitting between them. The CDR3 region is CASSYSTPSGANVLTF. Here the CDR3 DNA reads TGTGCCAGCAGTTACTCCACTCCCTCTGGGGCCAACGTCCTGACTTTC.

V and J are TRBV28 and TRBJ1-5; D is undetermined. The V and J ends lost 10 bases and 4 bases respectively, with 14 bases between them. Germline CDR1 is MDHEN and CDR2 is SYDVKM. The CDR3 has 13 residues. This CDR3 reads CANSGRGNQPQHF. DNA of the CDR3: TGTGCCAACTCGGGCCGAGGGAATCAGCCCCAGCATTTT.

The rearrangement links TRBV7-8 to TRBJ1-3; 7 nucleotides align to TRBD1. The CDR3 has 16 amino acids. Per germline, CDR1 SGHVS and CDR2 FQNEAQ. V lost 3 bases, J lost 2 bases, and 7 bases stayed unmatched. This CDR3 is CASSFGQAEAGNTIYF. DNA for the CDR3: TGTGCCAGCAGCTTCGGACAGGCCGAGGCTGGAAACACCATATATTTT.

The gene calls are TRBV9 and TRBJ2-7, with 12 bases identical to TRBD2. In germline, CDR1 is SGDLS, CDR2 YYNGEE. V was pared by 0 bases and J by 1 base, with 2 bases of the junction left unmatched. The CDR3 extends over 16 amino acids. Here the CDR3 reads CASSVGLAGGSYEQYF. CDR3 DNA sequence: TGTGCCAGCAGCGTAGGTCTAGCGGGGGGGTCCTACGAGCAGTACTTC.

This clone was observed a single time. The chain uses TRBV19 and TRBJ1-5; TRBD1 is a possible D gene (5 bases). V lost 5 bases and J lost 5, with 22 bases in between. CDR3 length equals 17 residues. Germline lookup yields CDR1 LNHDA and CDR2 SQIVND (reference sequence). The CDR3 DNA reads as TGTGCCAGTAGTCCGTCCGGGACCGGATTTTCCGATCAGCCCCAGCATTTT. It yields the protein CASSPSGTGFSDQPQHF.

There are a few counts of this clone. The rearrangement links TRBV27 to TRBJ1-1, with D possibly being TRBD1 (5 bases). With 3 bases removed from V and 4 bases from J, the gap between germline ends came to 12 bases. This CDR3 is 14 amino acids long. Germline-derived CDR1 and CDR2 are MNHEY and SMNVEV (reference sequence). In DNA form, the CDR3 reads TGTGCCAGCAGTTTGGACATATCGATCACTGAAGCTTTCTTT. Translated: CASSLDISITEAFF.

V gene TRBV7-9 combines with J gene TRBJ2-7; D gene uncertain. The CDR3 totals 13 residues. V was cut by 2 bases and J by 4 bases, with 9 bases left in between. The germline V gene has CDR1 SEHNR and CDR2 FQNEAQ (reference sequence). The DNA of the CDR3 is TGTGCCAGCAGCTTACAGGTAGCATACGAGCAGTACTTC. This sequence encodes CASSLQVAYEQYF.

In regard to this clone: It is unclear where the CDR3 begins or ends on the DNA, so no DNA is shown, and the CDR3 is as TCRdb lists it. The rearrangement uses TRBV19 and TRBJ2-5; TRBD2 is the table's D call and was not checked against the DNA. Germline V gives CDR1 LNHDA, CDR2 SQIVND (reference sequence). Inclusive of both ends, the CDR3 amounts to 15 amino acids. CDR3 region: CASSSGLAGVETQYF.

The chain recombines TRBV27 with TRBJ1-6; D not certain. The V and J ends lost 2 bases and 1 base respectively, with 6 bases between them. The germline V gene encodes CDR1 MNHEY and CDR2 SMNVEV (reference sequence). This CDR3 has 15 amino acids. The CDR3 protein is CASSLKGSYNSPLHF. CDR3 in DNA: TGTGCCAGCAGTTTAAAGGGATCCTATAATTCACCCCTCCACTTT.

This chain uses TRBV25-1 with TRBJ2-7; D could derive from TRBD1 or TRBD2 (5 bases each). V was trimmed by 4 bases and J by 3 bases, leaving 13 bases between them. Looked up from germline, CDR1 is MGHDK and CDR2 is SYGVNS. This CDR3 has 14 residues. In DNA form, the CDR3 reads TGTGCCAGCAGTGGGTGGGGGAGTCTCTACGAGCAGTACTTC. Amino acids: CASSGWGSLYEQYF.

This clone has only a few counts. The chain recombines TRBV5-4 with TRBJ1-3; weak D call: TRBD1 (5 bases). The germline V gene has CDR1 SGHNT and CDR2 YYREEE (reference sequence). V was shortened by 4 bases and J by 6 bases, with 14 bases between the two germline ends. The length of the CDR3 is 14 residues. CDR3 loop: CASSAPGTPNTIYF. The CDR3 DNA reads TGTGCCAGCAGCGCGCCCGGGACCCCAAACACCATATATTTT.

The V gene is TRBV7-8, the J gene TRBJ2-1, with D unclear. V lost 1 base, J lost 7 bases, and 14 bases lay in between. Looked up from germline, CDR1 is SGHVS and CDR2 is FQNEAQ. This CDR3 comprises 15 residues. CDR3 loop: CASSLGSAVPNEQFF. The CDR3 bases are TGTGCCAGCAGCTTAGGAAGTGCCGTCCCGAATGAGCAGTTCTTC.